This entry is about one T cell receptor beta chain. The repertoire was sequenced with immunoSEQ multiplex PCR; TCRdb's copy has only in-frame clones and lacks some. Of more than 1.2 million clones detected, approximately 98.5% appear once; the ten largest clones hold around 0.33%. This entry is derived from a study of shared clonotypes between healthy human individuals. The CDR3 extends over 13 amino acids. CDR1 and CDR2 from the germline V gene are SGHDT and YYEEEE. The ends lost 7 bases at V and 6 bases at J; junction bases unmatched: 6. Sequenced sample: naive CD4+ T cells sorted from blood. Subset: CD45RA+ positively selected. The chain links TRBV5-6 to TRBJ2-2; 7 bases match TRBD2. The origin of this receptor is a man under 40 in good health. CDR3 in DNA: TGTGCCAGCGGGGGAGGGCCTGCCGGGGAGCTGTTTTTT. This gives the protein CASGGGPAGELFF.